The 22 T cell receptor beta chains below come from one sample, sequenced in a study of response to subunit inactivated influenza vaccine. From the RT-PCR reads, TCRdb called clonotypes with MiXCR, one entry per CDR3 protein. This sample carries roughly 790,000 distinct CDR3 sequences, about 20% of them seen once, and the ten largest clones take roughly a tenth. The sample was PBMCs from blood, taken 5 days after vaccination. Receptor source: a man in his fifties who received an inactivated influenza vaccine.

This clonotype was picked up a small number of times. The V call is TRBV9, the J call TRBJ2-1, with D unclear. Germline values: CDR1 SGDLS, CDR2 YYNGEE. V gave up 0 bases and J gave up 3 bases, with 10 bases separating them. This CDR3 is 15 amino acids long. The CDR3, as DNA: TGTGCCAGCAGCGTAGGAGAAATTGGCTACAATGAGCAGTTCTTC. This encodes CASSVGEIGYNEQFF. Variable domain in full (rest from reference TRBV9 and TRBJ2-1): DSGVTQTPKHLITATGQRVTLRCSPRSGDLSVYWYQQSLDQGLQFLIQYYNGEERAKGNILERFSAQQFPDLHSELNLSSLELGDSALYFCASSVGEIGYNEQFFGPGTRLTVL.

The rearrangement links TRBV18 to TRBJ1-1; D is undetermined. This CDR3 spans 15 amino acids. Germline V gene data show CDR1 as KGHSH and CDR2 as LQKENI. Trimming left V 0 bases short and J 7 bases short, with 15 bases between. The CDR3 region has the DNA TGTGCCAGCTCACCACCGGGAAAAAAGGACCATGAAGCTTTCTTT. This codes for CASSPPGKKDHEAFF.

V usage is TRBV20-1 and J usage is TRBJ1-6; D is ambiguous. This CDR3 contains 13 residues. V lost 3 bases and J lost 7, with 10 bases in between. Germline lookup yields CDR1 DFQATT and CDR2 SNEGSKA (reference sequence). The CDR3 region is CSARSDFNSPLHF. DNA for the CDR3: TGCAGTGCTAGGTCGGACTTCAATTCACCCCTCCACTTT.

This clonotype has a handful of counts. V is TRBV7-9 and J is TRBJ2-5; 7 bases are a match to TRBD2. V lost 0 bases and J lost 2; bases outside the gene matches: 9. Germline V gives CDR1 SEHNR, CDR2 FQNEAQ (reference sequence). The CDR3 runs to 17 residues. CDR3 loop: CASSLAIVPSGQETQYF. In nucleotides, the CDR3 is TGTGCCAGCAGCTTAGCGATTGTACCTAGCGGACAAGAGACCCAGTACTTC.

J is TRBJ1-6 and V is TRBV7-3, with a possible D match to TRBD1 (6 bases). The CDR3 contains 15 residues. Germline loops: CDR1 SGHTA, CDR2 FQGTGA. V lost 1 base to trimming and J lost 7 bases, with 11 bases between them. The CDR3 protein is CASSLRGAGNSPLHF. CDR3 nucleotide sequence: TGTGCCAGCAGCTTAAGGGGGGCTGGAAATTCACCCCTCCACTTT. The variable domain in full, completed from reference TRBV7-3 and TRBJ1-6, reads GAGVSQTPSNKVTEKGKYVELRCDPISGHTALYWYRQSLGQGPEFLIYFQGTGAADDSGLPNDRFFAVRPEGSVSTLKIQRTERGDSAVYLCASSLRGAGNSPLHFGNGTRLTVT.

V gene TRBV11-2 combines with J gene TRBJ2-1; 9 bases agree with TRBD1. CDR3 length: 21 amino acids. The germline gives CDR1 SGHAT, CDR2 FQNNGV. J gave up 0 bases and V 4 bases, and 19 bases lay outside the gene matches. DNA of the CDR3: TGTGCCAGCAGCTCCCGAAGAGGCTCCGGGACAGGGCGGAGCTCCTACAATGAGCAGTTCTTC. It specifies CASSSRRGSGTGRSSYNEQFF.

The chain is built from TRBV5-6 and TRBJ2-7, with 8 bases matching TRBD2. Unmatched junction bases numbered 3, after V lost 2 bases and J lost 11 bases. Germline-derived CDR1 and CDR2 are SGHDT and YYEEEE. The CDR3 covers 11 residues. As DNA, the CDR3 is TGTGCCAGCAGCTTAGAGCGGGAGAAGTACTTC. It codes for CASSLEREKYF.

This clonotype was seen ten or more times. This chain links TRBV12-3 or TRBV12-4 with TRBJ1-1; D not certain. The CDR3 is made up of 12 amino acids. V was shortened by 4 bases and J by 6 bases, with 9 bases between the two germline ends. For the CDR3, the DNA is TGTGCCAGCAGTTGGGGAAGGGCTGAAGCTTTCTTT. It codes for CASSWGRAEAFF.

In its sample, this clonotype was seen a few times. The rearrangement joins TRBV20-1 to TRBJ1-2; 7 bases line up with TRBD1. This CDR3 spans 14 amino acids. Germline-derived CDR1 and CDR2 are DFQATT and SNEGSKA (reference sequence). V shed 1 base, J shed 3 bases, and the junction held 5 bases outside the gene matches. The CDR3 loop reads CSARGTGTDYGYTF. Written as DNA, the CDR3 is TGCAGTGCTAGAGGTACCGGGACAGACTATGGCTACACCTTC.

The chain combines TRBV10-3 with TRBJ2-2; tentatively, D is TRBD2 (6 bases). This CDR3 has 15 amino acids. Trimming took off 4 bases at V and 2 bases at J, with 11 bases between the two ends. The germline gives CDR1 ENHRY, CDR2 SYGVKD. For the CDR3, the DNA is TGTGCCATCAGTGTGCAGGGAGGAAACACCGGGGAGCTGTTTTTT. Protein sequence: CAISVQGGNTGELFF.

The chain recombines TRBV4-3 with TRBJ2-1; TRBD2 matches at 9 bases. Germline CDR1 is LGHNA and CDR2 is YSLEER. With 0 bases clipped from V and 3 bases from J, the junction kept 3 bases outside the gene matches. The CDR3 totals 16 residues. The CDR3: CASSQDSGGFYNEQFF. In nucleotides, the CDR3 is TGCGCCAGCAGCCAAGACAGCGGGGGGTTCTACAATGAGCAGTTCTTC.

The chain couples TRBV6-1 to TRBJ2-1, with 7 bases aligning to TRBD1. CDR3 length equals 16 residues. Per germline, CDR1 MNHNS and CDR2 SASEGT. The junction had 14 bases not matched to a gene; V was cut back by 9 bases and J by 3 bases. CDR3 nucleotides: TGTGCCAGTGCTTTGGGACAGCGTCTAATCTACAATGAGCAGTTCTTC. Translation gives CASALGQRLIYNEQFF.

This clonotype showed up just a few times. J is TRBJ2-5 and V is TRBV3-1; 7 bases map to TRBD2. The V gene's germline CDR1 is LGHDT and CDR2 YNNKEL (reference sequence). The CDR3 sequence is 16 residues long. V shed 4 bases and J 1 base; nucleotides not matched to a gene: 9. The CDR3 loop is CASSPLWREIQETQYF. The DNA for the CDR3 is TGTGCCAGCAGCCCCCTATGGCGGGAGATCCAAGAGACCCAGTACTTC.

J is TRBJ2-3 and V is TRBV6-1; unclear D gene. Germline V gene data show CDR1 as MNHNS and CDR2 as SASEGT. The CDR3 totals 11 residues. The V end lost 3 bases, the J end lost 8 bases, and 6 bases lay between the germline ends. Written as DNA, the CDR3 is TGTGCCAGCAGTGACGTAGGTACGCAGTATTTT. It codes for CASSDVGTQYF.

The V call is TRBV19, the J call TRBJ2-3; 8 nucleotides align to TRBD2. With 9 bases clipped from V and 0 bases from J, the junction kept 8 bases outside the gene matches. The CDR3 covers 15 residues. Germline CDR1 reads LNHDA; CDR2 reads SQIVND (reference sequence). The CDR3 loop is CASSSGGASTDTQYF. CDR3 sequence (DNA): TGTGCCAGCAGCTCCGGGGGGGCTAGCACAGATACGCAGTATTTT.

In this sample, this clonotype turned up many times. The chain couples TRBV6-1 to TRBJ2-7; TRBD2 aligns across 7 bases. CDR1 MNHNS and CDR2 SASEGT come from the germline V gene. The CDR3 covers 14 residues. J lost 3 bases, V lost 6 bases, and 8 bases had no gene match. The CDR3 sequence is CASSHGLGSYEQYF. CDR3 coding DNA: TGTGCCAGCAGCCACGGACTAGGTAGCTACGAGCAGTACTTC.

This chain links TRBV7-9 with TRBJ2-2; D uncertain. CDR1 SEHNR and CDR2 FQNEAQ come from the germline V gene (reference sequence). The V and J ends lost 11 bases and 8 bases respectively, with 15 bases between them. The CDR3 totals 12 residues. The CDR3 region has the DNA TGTGCCCACCCAACGATATTTGGGGAGCTGTTTTTT. It specifies CAHPTIFGELFF.

Ten or more counts support this clonotype. The V call is TRBV7-9, the J call TRBJ2-3; D may be TRBD2 (5 bases). The germline V and J ends were trimmed by 1 base and 2 bases, with 7 bases remaining between them. Per germline, CDR1 SEHNR and CDR2 FQNEAQ (reference sequence). The CDR3 spans 14 residues. CDR3 sequence: CASSLDDYTDTQYF. The CDR3 bases are TGTGCCAGCAGCTTAGACGACTACACAGATACGCAGTATTTT.

The chain joins TRBV12-3 or TRBV12-4 to TRBJ1-5; D is undetermined. Trimming took off 6 bases at V and 2 bases at J, with 11 bases between the two ends. The CDR3 extends over 14 amino acids. In DNA, the CDR3 is TGTGCCAGCAGCCGAGACACCCGCAATCAGCCCCAGCATTTT. Translation: CASSRDTRNQPQHF.

The table lists this clonotype with a few counts. The V gene is TRBV28, the J gene TRBJ1-3; D is undetermined. The ends were cut back, 7 bases at V and 2 bases at J, with 12 bases in the middle. The CDR3 is made up of 14 amino acids. CDR1 and CDR2 (germline): MDHEN, SYDVKM. The CDR3 loop reads CASNEQIAGNTIYF. In DNA, the CDR3 is TGTGCCAGCAATGAGCAAATCGCTGGAAACACCATATATTTT.

This clonotype showed up many times. The chain links TRBV7-9 to TRBJ2-1, with no clear D. Germline assignment: CDR1 SEHNR and CDR2 FQNEAQ (reference sequence). There are 13 residues in the CDR3. V was cut by 3 bases and J by 7 bases, with 10 bases left in between. CDR3 region: CASSLTSRNEQFF. Written as DNA, the CDR3 is TGTGCCAGCAGCTTGACGAGTAGGAATGAGCAGTTCTTC.

This clonotype was counted between two and nine times. V usage is TRBV5-6 and J usage is TRBJ2-3; 9 nucleotides match TRBD2. V dropped 0 bases and J dropped 9; count of bases not matched to a gene: 11. Germline V gene lookup returns CDR1 SGHDT and CDR2 YYEEEE. This CDR3 region has 16 residues. The CDR3 is CASSLGLAAAGGTQYF. The DNA for the CDR3 is TGTGCCAGCAGCTTGGGACTAGCGGCGGCGGGGGGAACGCAGTATTTT. The variable domain in full, completed from reference TRBV5-6 and TRBJ2-3, reads DAGVTQSPTHLIKTRGQQVTLRCSPKSGHDTVSWYQQALGQGPQFIFQYYEEEERQRGNFPDRFSGHQFPNYSSELNVNALLLGDSALYLCASSLGLAAAGGTQYFGPGTRLTVL.